This TCR beta chain was identified during a study of cytomegalovirus exposure and HLA in healthy donors. Study observations and caveats: An analysis that came later showed most CMV-associated TCR beta chains appearing HLA-restricted.

PCR amplification relied on 60 Vbeta primers (plus 13 Jbeta primers). Assay: immunoSEQ multiplex PCR; the TCRdb copy retains only in-frame clones and omits some. Here the sample spans over 95,000 clones, around 82% being singletons. Remarks on this clone: The antigen remains unidentified.

Healthy bone marrow donors made up the donor group. The TCR originated in a man aged 35 to 55 in good health and CMV-seronegative. The specimen was PBMCs.

Here the CDR3 reads CASGSSGGDQETQYF. The CDR3 nucleotides read TGTGCCAGCGGATCTAGCGGGGGAGACCAAGAGACCCAGTACTTC. The chain links TRBV6-1 to TRBJ2-5, with TRBD2 matching over 10 bases. The CDR3 covers 15 residues. The J segment lost 0 bases and the V segment lost 8 bases, leaving 6 bases of the junction unmatched. CDR1 and CDR2 (germline): MNHNS, SASEGT.